The 16 T cell receptor beta chains in this list originate from one sample, sequenced in a study of response to subunit inactivated influenza vaccine. TCRdb reanalysed the RT-PCR reads using MiXCR and keeps one entry per CDR3 protein. The sample has fewer than 350,000 distinct CDR3 sequences, just over 20% seen once. The sample consisted of PBMCs from blood, taken roughly 20 months after vaccination. The receptors come from a man between 50 and 69 years old who received an inactivated influenza vaccine.

The table lists this clonotype with a few counts. The chain uses TRBV6-6 and TRBJ2-7, with 7 bases matching TRBD2. With V trimmed by 0 bases and J by 0 bases, 5 bases remained unmatched. This CDR3 is 16 amino acids long. Per germline, CDR1 MNHNY and CDR2 SVGAGI (reference sequence). In DNA, the CDR3 is TGTGCCAGCAGTTACTCGGGAGGGATCCTCTCCTACGAGCAGTACTTC. Encoded protein: CASSYSGGILSYEQYF.

This sequence joins TRBV28 and TRBJ2-6; tentative D call: TRBD2 (7 bases). V dropped 2 bases and J dropped 4 bases, with 15 bases sitting between them. CDR3 size: 17 residues. CDR1 is MDHEN and CDR2 is SYDVKM in the germline V gene. CDR3 sequence: CASSLRGGLTGANVLTF. As DNA, the CDR3 is TGTGCCAGCAGTTTAAGGGGGGGCCTGACAGGGGCCAACGTCCTGACTTTC. The full variable domain, with the rest looked up from reference TRBV28 and TRBJ2-6, is DVKVTQSSRYLVKRTGEKVFLECVQDMDHENMFWYRQDPGLGLRLIYFSYDVKMKEKGDIPEGYSVSREKKERFSLILESASTNQTSMYLCASSLRGGLTGANVLTFGAGSRLTVL.

On this clonotype itself: The junction departs from germline at one end; a sequencing error may be responsible. In DNA form, the CDR3 reads TGCAGCGTTGAAGCCAGAGGATACACAGATGCGCAGTATTTT. Translating it yields CSVEARGYTDAQYF. The chain couples TRBV29-1 to TRBJ2-3, with D uncertain. The CDR3 is 14 residues long. Germline V gene sequence: CDR1 SQVTM, CDR2 ANQGSEA.

The genes are TRBV2 and TRBJ1-1, with D possibly TRBD1 on 5 matching bases. V shed 2 bases and J shed 6 bases, with 22 bases lying between them. CDR3 length: 17 amino acids. CDR1 is SNHLY and CDR2 is FYNNEI in the germline V gene. CDR3 protein: CASSEYGGGLRSAEAFF. The CDR3 DNA sequence: TGTGCCAGCAGTGAATACGGGGGAGGGTTACGAAGCGCTGAAGCTTTCTTT.

The J gene is TRBJ2-1, the V gene TRBV28, with D perhaps matching TRBD2 (6 bases). V gave up 6 bases and J gave up 6 bases, with 21 bases separating them. The CDR3 covers 16 residues. CDR1 is MDHEN, CDR2 SYDVKM, per germline. The CDR3 spells CASSSMDYRVINEQFF. CDR3 bases: TGTGCCAGCAGCTCTATGGACTATCGGGTGATCAATGAGCAGTTCTTC.

This clonotype was detected only a few times. The gene calls are TRBV18 and TRBJ2-3; TRBD2 agrees at 13 bases. V lost 3 bases and J lost 2; bases outside the gene matches: 5. The CDR3 runs to 17 residues. Germline V gives CDR1 KGHSH, CDR2 LQKENI. Written as DNA, the CDR3 is TGTGCCAGCTCACCGGGACTAGCGGGAACCGTCACAGATACGCAGTATTTT. Translating gives CASSPGLAGTVTDTQYF.

This clonotype was found a few times. The chain has TRBV12-3 or TRBV12-4 and TRBJ1-3, with 8 bases aligning to TRBD1. Losses at the gene ends were 6 bases for V and 0 bases for J; bases not matched to a gene: 10. The CDR3 is 17 amino acids. CDR3 coding DNA: TGTGCCAGCAGCTTAAGACAGGGGTCTAGCTCTGGAAACACCATATATTTT. This gives the protein CASSLRQGSSSGNTIYF.

This clonotype was found many times. CDR3 in DNA: TGTGCCACCCAACCCGGGACGGGGAGCAATCAGCCCCAGCATTTT. Amino acids: CATQPGTGSNQPQHF. The chain links TRBV24-1 to TRBJ1-5; D is possibly TRBD1 (5 bases). Germline CDR1 KGHDR, CDR2 SFDVKD. V was trimmed by 9 bases and J by 1 base, leaving 15 bases between them. This CDR3 comprises 15 residues.

The rearrangement links TRBV19 to TRBJ1-2, with TRBD1 identical over 10 bases. CDR1 is LNHDA, CDR2 SQIVND, per germline (reference sequence). With V trimmed by 8 bases and J by 4 bases, 7 bases remained unmatched. This CDR3 region has 14 residues. CDR3 sequence (DNA): TGTGCCAGTGGACCCGGGACAGGGGTCTATGGCTACACCTTC. Translation: CASGPGTGVYGYTF.

The chain carries TRBV7-3 and TRBJ2-5, with 9 bases fitting TRBD2. CDR1 is SGHTA, CDR2 FQGTGA, per germline. The CDR3 runs to 15 residues. The junction had 5 bases not matched to a gene; V was cut back by 1 base and J by 5 bases. CDR3 bases: TGTGCCAGCAGCTTAAGTGGCGGGAGGGGGGAGACCCAGTACTTC. This sequence encodes CASSLSGGRGETQYF. Based on the CDR3 plus reference TRBV7-3 and TRBJ2-5, the full variable domain is GAGVSQTPSNKVTEKGKYVELRCDPISGHTALYWYRQSLGQGPEFLIYFQGTGAADDSGLPNDRFFAVRPEGSVSTLKIQRTERGDSAVYLCASSLSGGRGETQYFGPGTRLLVL.

The rearrangement links TRBV12-3 or TRBV12-4 to TRBJ2-1; 11 bases are shared with TRBD2. J was trimmed by 7 bases and V by 4 bases; bases with no gene match: 9. The CDR3 has 16 amino acids. CDR3 DNA sequence: TGTGCCAGCAGTTCCCCGGGACTAGCGGATTTAAATGAGCAGTTCTTC. Its translation is CASSSPGLADLNEQFF.

In this sample, this clonotype turned up a few times. The chain links TRBV18 to TRBJ2-1, with TRBD2 matching 10 bases. After removal of 5 bases from V and 7 bases from J, the junction contained 8 bases not matched to a gene. Germline V gives CDR1 KGHSH, CDR2 LQKENI. CDR3 length equals 15 residues. The chain's CDR3 is CASSSIAGGLNEQFF. In DNA, the CDR3 is TGTGCCAGCTCATCCATAGCGGGGGGCTTAAATGAGCAGTTCTTC.

This clonotype was found once. This clone may be a read error of a much larger clone one base away. The rearrangement uses TRBV4-3 and TRBJ1-3; no clear D gene. V dropped 5 bases and J dropped 2 bases, with 7 bases sitting between them. The CDR3 extends over 13 amino acids. CDR1 LGHNA and CDR2 YSLEER come from the germline V gene. CDR3 sequence (DNA): TGCGCCAGCAGCTGCGACCCTGGAAACACCATATATTTT. Translated, it gives CASSCDPGNTIYF.

In its sample, this clonotype was seen a few times. The genes are TRBV7-9 and TRBJ2-3, with TRBD2 matching 12 bases. From germline, CDR1 is SEHNR and CDR2 FQNEAQ (reference sequence). This CDR3 has 17 residues. The V gene end was trimmed by 6 bases and the J gene end by 6 bases; junction bases not matched to a gene: 13. This CDR3 is CASRRRASGGAADTQYF. In DNA, the CDR3 is TGTGCCAGCAGACGGAGAGCTAGCGGGGGGGCCGCCGATACGCAGTATTTT. Together with reference TRBV7-9 and TRBJ2-3, the CDR3 gives the full variable domain: DTGVSQNPRHKITKRGQNVTFRCDPISEHNRLYWYRQTLGQGPEFLTYFQNEAQLEKSRLLSDRFSAERPKGSFSTLEIQRTEQGDSAMYLCASRRRASGGAADTQYFGPGTRLTVL.

The chain has TRBV9 and TRBJ1-3, with D perhaps matching TRBD1 (5 bases). The CDR3 is 16 amino acids. V gave up 4 bases and J gave up 0 bases, with 14 bases separating them. Germline CDR1 reads SGDLS; CDR2 reads YYNGEE. CDR3 nucleotides: TGTGCCAGCAGCCCTGACGGCAGGGTCTCTGGAAACACCATATATTTT. Translation gives CASSPDGRVSGNTIYF.

This clonotype was detected only a few times. This chain connects TRBV10-3 to TRBJ1-1, with a possible D match to TRBD1 (6 bases). Trimming pared 7 bases from V and 3 bases from J, leaving 12 bases between. This CDR3 contains 13 residues. Germline V gene sequence: CDR1 ENHRY, CDR2 SYGVKD. CDR3: CAIKWGPDTEAFF. The DNA of the CDR3 is TGTGCCATCAAGTGGGGGCCGGACACTGAAGCTTTCTTT.